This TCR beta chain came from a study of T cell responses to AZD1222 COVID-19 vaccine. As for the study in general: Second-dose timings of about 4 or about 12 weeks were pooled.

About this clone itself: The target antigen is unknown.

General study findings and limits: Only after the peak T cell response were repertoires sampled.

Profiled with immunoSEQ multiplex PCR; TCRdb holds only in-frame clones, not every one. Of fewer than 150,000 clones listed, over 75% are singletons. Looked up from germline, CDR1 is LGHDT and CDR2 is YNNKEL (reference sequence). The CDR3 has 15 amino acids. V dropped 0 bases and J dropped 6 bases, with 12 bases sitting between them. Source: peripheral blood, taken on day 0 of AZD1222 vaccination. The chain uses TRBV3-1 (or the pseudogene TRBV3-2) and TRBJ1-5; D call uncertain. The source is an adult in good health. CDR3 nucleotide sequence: TGTGCCAGCAGCCAAGAAGGGCAGGCTGGTCAGCCCCAGCATTTT. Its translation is CASSQEGQAGQPQHF.